A selection of T cell receptor beta chains follows, all from one sample in a study of T cells after yellow fever vaccination. TCRdb used MiXCR to reprocess the 5' RACE reads, holding one entry per CDR3 protein. This sample yields 200,000 to 300,000 distinct CDR3 sequences, of which around 6.7% are seen a single time; 1% to 1.2% belongs to the top ten. The input for sequencing was CD4+ T cells sorted from PBMCs, taken on the day of the yellow fever booster vaccination. The receptor set was obtained from a young man who received the YFV17D yellow fever vaccine. The CDR3 runs from the conserved cysteine through the conserved F or W. The D gene is left open where the match is weak. Not all rows give a size; the values are once, few, many and, for expanded clones, a class.

J gene: TRBJ1-1
D gene: TRBD1
V gene: TRBV5-1
clone size: many
CDR3 DNA: TGCGCCAGCACATCGGGACAGCCGAACACTGAAGCTTTCTTT
CDR3 protein: CASTSGQPNTEAFF

J gene: TRBJ2-7
D gene: TRBD2
V gene: TRBV5-1
clone size: NA
CDR3 DNA: TGCGCCAGCAGCTTTCAGGCCCTGACTAGCGGGTACTCCTACGAGCAGTACTTC
CDR3 protein: CASSFQALTSGYSYEQYF

J gene: TRBJ2-1
D gene: TRBD2
V gene: TRBV7-9
clone size: few
CDR3 DNA: TGTGCCAGCAGCTTAGCGCTAGCGGGAAGATTTCATGAGCAGTTCTTC
CDR3 protein: CASSLALAGRFHEQFF

J gene: TRBJ2-7
D gene: TRBD2
V gene: TRBV18
clone size: many
CDR3 DNA: TGTGCCAGCTCACCAGGACTAGGAGGCGAGCAGTACTTC
CDR3 protein: CASSPGLGGEQYF

J gene: TRBJ2-1
D gene: TRBD2
V gene: TRBV7-2
clone size: NA
CDR3 DNA: TGTGCCAGCAGCTTAAACGGGAGGGCCTTGGTCGGTGAGCAGTTCTTC
CDR3 protein: CASSLNGRALVGEQFF

J gene: TRBJ2-4
D gene: TRBD2
V gene: TRBV11-2
clone size: few
CDR3 DNA: TGTGCCAGCAGCTCTACCCAGACTAGCGGGATTACCAAAAACATTCAGTACTTC
CDR3 protein: CASSSTQTSGITKNIQYF

J gene: TRBJ2-3
D gene: NA
V gene: TRBV5-1
clone size: NA
CDR3 DNA: TGCGCCAGCAGCCCGAGACCCCCCAGCCTTAGCGCAGATACGCAGTATTTT
CDR3 protein: CASSPRPPSLSADTQYF

J gene: TRBJ1-1
D gene: NA
V gene: TRBV7-2
clone size: NA
CDR3 DNA: TGTGCCAGCAGTTTAAACCAAAACACTGAAGCTTTCTTT
CDR3 protein: CASSLNQNTEAFF

J gene: TRBJ2-3
D gene: NA
V gene: TRBV6-2/TRBV6-3
clone size: NA
CDR3 DNA: TGTGCCACCATAAGGGACTCCTACGCGACCGGGGATACGCAGTATTTT
CDR3 protein: CATIRDSYATGDTQYF

J gene: TRBJ2-1
D gene: NA
V gene: TRBV6-2/TRBV6-3
clone size: many
CDR3 DNA: TGTGCCAGCAGTCTCAACCGTCCCAATGAGCAGTTCTTC
CDR3 protein: CASSLNRPNEQFF

J gene: TRBJ2-7
D gene: TRBD2
V gene: TRBV7-2
clone size: NA
CDR3 DNA: TGTGCCAGCAGCCCGGGACTAGCGGGAGCCCGCGGGGGCGAGCAGTACTTC
CDR3 protein: CASSPGLAGARGGEQYF

J gene: TRBJ2-1
D gene: NA
V gene: TRBV20-1
clone size: NA
CDR3 DNA: TGCAGTGCTTTCCCCCCATTCGGGAGTAACACTGAGCAGTTCTTC
CDR3 protein: CSAFPPFGSNTEQFF

J gene: TRBJ2-1
D gene: NA
V gene: TRBV7-2
clone size: many
CDR3 DNA: TGTGCCAGCACACTGTACCGTTACAATGAGCAGTTCTTC
CDR3 protein: CASTLYRYNEQFF

J gene: TRBJ2-5
D gene: TRBD2
V gene: TRBV3-1
clone size: NA
CDR3 DNA: TGTGCCTGCAGCCAAGGAGCGGGGTGGAGCGTCCAAGAGACCCAGTACTTC
CDR3 protein: CACSQGAGWSVQETQYF

J gene: TRBJ2-1
D gene: NA
V gene: TRBV20-1
clone size: many
CDR3 DNA: TGCAGTGTAGCCATGCTCTTATACAATGAGCAGTTCTTC
CDR3 protein: CSVAMLLYNEQFF

J gene: TRBJ1-1
D gene: NA
V gene: TRBV6-6
clone size: NA
CDR3 DNA: TGTGCCAGCAGTCAGGTACCGACTGAAGCTTTCTTT
CDR3 protein: CASSQVPTEAFF

J gene: TRBJ2-3
D gene: NA
V gene: TRBV12-3/TRBV12-4
clone size: NA
CDR3 DNA: TGTGCCAGCAGGCTTGAGGAAGATACGCAGTATTTT
CDR3 protein: CASRLEEDTQYF

J gene: TRBJ2-5
D gene: NA
V gene: TRBV3-1
clone size: NA
CDR3 DNA: TGTGCCAGCAGCCAAGATTTATGGAGAAAGACCCAGTACTTC
CDR3 protein: CASSQDLWRKTQYF

J gene: TRBJ2-7
D gene: TRBD1
V gene: TRBV18
clone size: few
CDR3 DNA: TGTGCCAGCTCTCCAAGGACAGGGGGACTCTACGAGCAGTACTTC
CDR3 protein: CASSPRTGGLYEQYF

J gene: TRBJ2-7
D gene: TRBD1
V gene: TRBV7-2
clone size: NA
CDR3 DNA: TGTGCCAGCAGCCGACGTGCTAGGACAGGGGCCGGCGAGCAGTACTTC
CDR3 protein: CASSRRARTGAGEQYF

J gene: TRBJ2-1
D gene: NA
V gene: TRBV24-1
clone size: many
CDR3 DNA: TGTGCCACCAGTGGGGTCACGGACCATGAGCAGTTCTTC
CDR3 protein: CATSGVTDHEQFF

J gene: TRBJ2-1
D gene: NA
V gene: TRBV15
clone size: NA
CDR3 DNA: TGTGCCACGACAGCTCTCGGTTACAATGAGCAGTTCTTC
CDR3 protein: CATTALGYNEQFF

J gene: TRBJ2-6
D gene: NA
V gene: TRBV5-1
clone size: NA
CDR3 DNA: TGCGCCAGCAGCGCTGGGTGGGATCCTGGGGCCAACGTCCTGACTTTC
CDR3 protein: CASSAGWDPGANVLTF

J gene: TRBJ2-3
D gene: TRBD1
V gene: TRBV14
clone size: many
CDR3 DNA: TGTGCCAGCAGCCAAGTCTATCTACAGGGGATGGGTACGCAGTATTTT
CDR3 protein: CASSQVYLQGMGTQYF

J gene: TRBJ1-1
D gene: NA
V gene: TRBV5-1
clone size: few
CDR3 DNA: TGCGCCAGCAGTCTTGAGCCCGGGACGGGAGAAGGTTTCTTT
CDR3 protein: CASSLEPGTGEGFF

J gene: TRBJ2-2
D gene: NA
V gene: TRBV4-2
clone size: NA
CDR3 DNA: TGTGCCAGCAGCCCAAGGGGCCAGTGGGACACCGGGGAGCTGTTTTTT
CDR3 protein: CASSPRGQWDTGELFF

J gene: TRBJ2-4
D gene: TRBD2
V gene: TRBV12-3/TRBV12-4
clone size: NA
CDR3 DNA: TGTGCCAGCAGTTTAGTGAGGTCGGGAGGCGCCATTCAGTACTTC
CDR3 protein: CASSLVRSGGAIQYF

J gene: TRBJ1-6
D gene: TRBD1
V gene: TRBV6-5
clone size: NA
CDR3 DNA: TGTGCCAGCAGTTACTCGTTACAGGGGGGGTCACCCCTCCACTTT
CDR3 protein: CASSYSLQGGSPLHF

J gene: TRBJ2-4
D gene: TRBD1
V gene: TRBV4-3
clone size: few
CDR3 DNA: TGCGCCAGCAGCCAAGTTGTGACAGGGCCAAAAAACATTCAGTACTTC
CDR3 protein: CASSQVVTGPKNIQYF

J gene: TRBJ1-2
D gene: NA
V gene: TRBV15
clone size: many
CDR3 DNA: TGTGCCACCAGCAGAGAGGAGACTGCAGTCTATGGCTACACCTTC
CDR3 protein: CATSREETAVYGYTF

J gene: TRBJ2-3
D gene: NA
V gene: TRBV4-1
clone size: many
CDR3 DNA: TGCGCCAGCAGCCAATCGAGGGTAGATACGCAGTATTTT
CDR3 protein: CASSQSRVDTQYF

J gene: TRBJ1-5
D gene: NA
V gene: TRBV4-3
clone size: many
CDR3 DNA: TGCGCCAGCAGCCAAGATGGGGGGGGCAGGGGGCCCCAGCATTTT
CDR3 protein: CASSQDGGGRGPQHF

J gene: TRBJ2-1
D gene: TRBD2
V gene: TRBV7-2
clone size: NA
CDR3 DNA: TGTGCCAGCACCCCGGGACTAGCAGGCAATGAGCAGTTCTTC
CDR3 protein: CASTPGLAGNEQFF

J gene: TRBJ2-7
D gene: TRBD1
V gene: TRBV7-2
clone size: many
CDR3 DNA: TGTGCCAGCAGCCGGGACAGGAGCTCCTACGAGCAGTACTTC
CDR3 protein: CASSRDRSSYEQYF

J gene: TRBJ2-7
D gene: NA
V gene: TRBV5-1
clone size: NA
CDR3 DNA: TGCGCCAGCAGCCCCAACCCCCCCTGGCAGGTTAAGGACGAGCAGTACTTC
CDR3 protein: CASSPNPPWQVKDEQYF

J gene: TRBJ2-1
D gene: TRBD2
V gene: TRBV5-1
clone size: few
CDR3 DNA: TGCGCCAGCAGCCACATTTCCGGGACTACCTACAATGAGCAGTTCTTC
CDR3 protein: CASSHISGTTYNEQFF

J gene: TRBJ2-7
D gene: TRBD1
V gene: TRBV20-1
clone size: few
CDR3 DNA: TGCAGTGCTAGAGGAGGACAGGGGGCGGGGGAGCAGTACTTC
CDR3 protein: CSARGGQGAGEQYF

J gene: TRBJ2-7
D gene: TRBD1
V gene: TRBV5-5
clone size: many
CDR3 DNA: TGTGCCAGCAGCTCTCCCCCTCCTGGACAGGGGATCTACGAGCAGTACTTC
CDR3 protein: CASSSPPPGQGIYEQYF

J gene: TRBJ1-1
D gene: TRBD1
V gene: TRBV20-1
clone size: NA
CDR3 DNA: TGCAGTGCTAGAGGGGGGACAGGGGGCAGTACTGAAGCTTACTTT
CDR3 protein: CSARGGTGGSTEAYF

J gene: TRBJ2-1
D gene: TRBD1
V gene: TRBV5-1
clone size: NA
CDR3 DNA: TGCGCCAGCAGCGGGGGACAGGGGGGGCTTGATGAGCAGTTCTTC
CDR3 protein: CASSGGQGGLDEQFF

J gene: TRBJ2-1
D gene: NA
V gene: TRBV7-2
clone size: NA
CDR3 DNA: TGTGCCAGCAGGTCGGCGACAGGCCATGAGCAGTTCTTC
CDR3 protein: CASRSATGHEQFF

J gene: TRBJ2-7
D gene: NA
V gene: TRBV20-1
clone size: few
CDR3 DNA: TGCAGTGCTAGCAACGCACGGAGGACAGCAAACTACGAGCAGTACTTC
CDR3 protein: CSASNARRTANYEQYF

J gene: TRBJ2-2
D gene: NA
V gene: TRBV29-1
clone size: many
CDR3 DNA: TGCACTGTGTCCGGGAACACCGGGGAGCTGTTTTTT
CDR3 protein: CTVSGNTGELFF

J gene: TRBJ2-7
D gene: NA
V gene: TRBV6-1
clone size: few
CDR3 DNA: TGTGCCAGCAGCTCCGGGACAAGTCGCTACGAGCAGTACTTC
CDR3 protein: CASSSGTSRYEQYF

J gene: TRBJ2-2
D gene: TRBD1
V gene: TRBV7-2
clone size: few
CDR3 DNA: TGTGCCAGCAGCTTCAGGACAGGGGCGAACACCGGGGAGCTGTTTTTT
CDR3 protein: CASSFRTGANTGELFF